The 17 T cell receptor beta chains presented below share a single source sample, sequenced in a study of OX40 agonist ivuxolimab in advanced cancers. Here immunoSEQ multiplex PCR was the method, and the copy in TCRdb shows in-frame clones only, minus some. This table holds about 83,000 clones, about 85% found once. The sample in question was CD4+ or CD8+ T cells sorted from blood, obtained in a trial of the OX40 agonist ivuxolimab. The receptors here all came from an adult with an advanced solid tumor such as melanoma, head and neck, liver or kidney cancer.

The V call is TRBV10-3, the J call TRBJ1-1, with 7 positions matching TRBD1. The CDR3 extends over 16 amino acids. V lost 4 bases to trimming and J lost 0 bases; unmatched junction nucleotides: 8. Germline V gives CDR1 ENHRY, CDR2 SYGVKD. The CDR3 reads CAISGTRTGLNTEAFF. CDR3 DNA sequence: TGTGCCATCAGTGGCACACGGACAGGCTTGAACACTGAAGCTTTCTTT.

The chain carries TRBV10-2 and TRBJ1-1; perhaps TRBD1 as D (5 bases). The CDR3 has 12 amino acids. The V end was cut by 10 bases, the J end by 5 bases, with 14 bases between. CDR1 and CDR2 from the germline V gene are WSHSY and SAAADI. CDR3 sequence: CATGRGETEAFF. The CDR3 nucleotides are TGCGCCACGGGGCGGGGGGAAACTGAAGCTTTCTTT.

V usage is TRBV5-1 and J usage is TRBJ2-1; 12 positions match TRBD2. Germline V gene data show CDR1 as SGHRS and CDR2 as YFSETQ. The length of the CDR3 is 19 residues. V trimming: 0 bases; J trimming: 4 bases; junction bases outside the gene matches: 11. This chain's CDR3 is CASSLGGPIGLAGYNEQFF. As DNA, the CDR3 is TGCGCCAGCAGCTTGGGTGGACCGATCGGACTAGCGGGGTACAATGAGCAGTTCTTC.

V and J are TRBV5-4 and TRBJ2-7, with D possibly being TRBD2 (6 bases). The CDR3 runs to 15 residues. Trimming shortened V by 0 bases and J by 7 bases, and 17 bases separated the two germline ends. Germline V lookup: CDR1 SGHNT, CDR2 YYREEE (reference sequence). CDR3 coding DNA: TGTGCCAGCAGCTTGGCCGGGGGTCGGGCGTTTGAGCAGTACTTC. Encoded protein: CASSLAGGRAFEQYF.

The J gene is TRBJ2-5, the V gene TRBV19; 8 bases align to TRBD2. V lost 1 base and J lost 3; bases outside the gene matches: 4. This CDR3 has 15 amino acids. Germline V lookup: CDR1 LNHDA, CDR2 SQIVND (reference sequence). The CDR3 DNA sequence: TGTGCCAGTAGTATAGGGACTAGCCTTAAAGAGACCCAGTACTTC. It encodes CASSIGTSLKETQYF.

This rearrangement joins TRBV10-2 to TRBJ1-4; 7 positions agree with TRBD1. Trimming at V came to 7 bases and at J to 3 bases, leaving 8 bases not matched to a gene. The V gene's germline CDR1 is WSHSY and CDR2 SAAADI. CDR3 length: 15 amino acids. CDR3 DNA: TGCGCCAGCACAGATGGGACAGTTGCTAATGAAAAACTGTTTTTT. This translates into CASTDGTVANEKLFF.

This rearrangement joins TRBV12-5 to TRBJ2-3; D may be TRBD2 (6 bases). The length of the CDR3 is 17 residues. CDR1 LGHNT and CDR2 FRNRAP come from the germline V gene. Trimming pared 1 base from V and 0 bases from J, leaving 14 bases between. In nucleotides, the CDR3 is TGTGCTAGTGGTTTGGGGGGCGGGAAGGGTAGCACAGATACGCAGTATTTT. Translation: CASGLGGGKGSTDTQYF.

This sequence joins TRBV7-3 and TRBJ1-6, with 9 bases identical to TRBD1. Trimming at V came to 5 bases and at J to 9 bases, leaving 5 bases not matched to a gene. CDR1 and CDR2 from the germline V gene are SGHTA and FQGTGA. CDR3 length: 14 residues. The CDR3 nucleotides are TGTGCCAGCAGCCCAGGGACAGGGCGTTCACCCCTCCACTTT. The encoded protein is CASSPGTGRSPLHF.

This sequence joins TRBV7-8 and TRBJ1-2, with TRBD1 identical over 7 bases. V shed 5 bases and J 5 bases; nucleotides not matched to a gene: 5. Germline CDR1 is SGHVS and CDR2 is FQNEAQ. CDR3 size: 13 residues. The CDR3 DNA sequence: TGTGCCAGCAGCAGAGGGACAGAGTATGGCTACACCTTC. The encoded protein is CASSRGTEYGYTF.

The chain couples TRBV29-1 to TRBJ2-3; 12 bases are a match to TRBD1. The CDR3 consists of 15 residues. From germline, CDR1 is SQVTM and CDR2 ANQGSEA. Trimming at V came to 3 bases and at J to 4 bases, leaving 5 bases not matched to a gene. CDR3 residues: CSVERGQGASDTQYF. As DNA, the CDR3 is TGCAGCGTTGAGAGGGGACAGGGGGCGTCAGATACGCAGTATTTT.

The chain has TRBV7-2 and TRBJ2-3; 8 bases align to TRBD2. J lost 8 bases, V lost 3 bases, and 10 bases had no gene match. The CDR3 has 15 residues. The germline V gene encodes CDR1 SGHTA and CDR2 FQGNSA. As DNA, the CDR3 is TGTGCCAGCAGCTTTCAAGCGGGGGAGAGGATTACGCAGTATTTT. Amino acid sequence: CASSFQAGERITQYF.

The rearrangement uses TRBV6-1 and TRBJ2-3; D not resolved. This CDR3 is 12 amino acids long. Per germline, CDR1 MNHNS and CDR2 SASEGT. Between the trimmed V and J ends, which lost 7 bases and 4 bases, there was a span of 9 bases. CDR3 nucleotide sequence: TGTGCCAGCACCTCCTTGTCAGATACGCAGTATTTT. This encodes CASTSLSDTQYF.

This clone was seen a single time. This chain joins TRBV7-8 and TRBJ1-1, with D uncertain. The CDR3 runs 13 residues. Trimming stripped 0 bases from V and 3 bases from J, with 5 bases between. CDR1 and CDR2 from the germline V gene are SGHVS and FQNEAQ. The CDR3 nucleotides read TGTGCCAGCAGCTTAGCGGTTTACACTGAAGCTTTCTTT. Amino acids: CASSLAVYTEAFF.

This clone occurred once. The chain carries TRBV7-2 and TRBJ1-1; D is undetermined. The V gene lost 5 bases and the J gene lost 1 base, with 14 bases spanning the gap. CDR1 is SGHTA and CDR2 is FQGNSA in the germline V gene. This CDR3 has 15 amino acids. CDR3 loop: CASSVSPTWNTEAFF. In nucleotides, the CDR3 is TGTGCCAGCAGCGTAAGTCCCACATGGAACACTGAAGCTTTCTTT.

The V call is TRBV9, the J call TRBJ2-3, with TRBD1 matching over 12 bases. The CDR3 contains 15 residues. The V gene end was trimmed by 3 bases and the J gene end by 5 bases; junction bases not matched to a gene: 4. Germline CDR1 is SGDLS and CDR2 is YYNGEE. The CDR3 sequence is CASSGDRGQGDTQYF. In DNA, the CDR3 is TGTGCCAGCAGCGGGGACAGGGGGCAGGGAGATACGCAGTATTTT.

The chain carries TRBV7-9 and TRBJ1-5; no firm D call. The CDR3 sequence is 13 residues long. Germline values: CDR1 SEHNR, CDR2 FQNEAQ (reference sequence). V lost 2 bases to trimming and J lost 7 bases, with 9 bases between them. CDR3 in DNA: TGTGCCAGCAGCTTATATGGAGGCCAGCCCCAGCATTTT. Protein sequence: CASSLYGGQPQHF.

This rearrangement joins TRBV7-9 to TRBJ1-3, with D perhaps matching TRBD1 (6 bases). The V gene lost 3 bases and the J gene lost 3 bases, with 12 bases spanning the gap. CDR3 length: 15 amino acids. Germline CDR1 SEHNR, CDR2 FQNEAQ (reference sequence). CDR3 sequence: CASSFSGGGGNTIYF. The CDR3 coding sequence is TGTGCCAGCAGCTTTTCAGGAGGGGGTGGAAACACCATATATTTT.